These 9 T cell receptor beta chains originate from one sample sequenced in a study of blood T cell repertoires in COVID-19. Clones were read by immunoSEQ multiplex PCR, and TCRdb kept only the in-frame ones, dropping some. Seen here are under 300,000 clones, about 82% observed once, and the top ten hold approximately 13%. Input material: peripheral blood. Receptors originate from an elderly man with acute or convalescent COVID-19.

V is TRBV19 and J is TRBJ2-5; TRBD1 matches at 7 bases. The CDR3 covers 16 residues. Germline-derived CDR1 and CDR2 are LNHDA and SQIVND (reference sequence). J lost 2 bases, V lost 7 bases, and 13 bases had no gene match. The CDR3 spells CASIGRKGQQQETQYF. The CDR3 bases are TGTGCCAGTATTGGACGAAAGGGACAGCAACAAGAGACCCAGTACTTC.

This chain uses TRBV3-1 (or the pseudogene TRBV3-2) with TRBJ2-3, with D possibly being TRBD2 (5 bases). V was clipped by 0 bases and J by 1 base, with 11 bases between them. This CDR3 has 16 amino acids. Germline V gene lookup returns CDR1 LGHDT and CDR2 YNNKEL (reference sequence). The CDR3 nucleotides read TGTGCCAGCAGCCAAGAAGAGGTTAGCGGCACAGATACGCAGTATTTT. Protein: CASSQEEVSGTDTQYF.

The rearrangement links TRBV7-9 to TRBJ2-3; 14 bases match TRBD2. The germline V gene encodes CDR1 SEHNR and CDR2 FQNEAQ (reference sequence). This CDR3 is 19 amino acids long. The V gene end was trimmed by 6 bases and the J gene end by 0 bases; junction bases not matched to a gene: 11. In DNA, the CDR3 is TGTGCCAGCAGTCTCCCAGGGACTAGCGGGAGCTCTAGCACAGATACGCAGTATTTT. Translated: CASSLPGTSGSSSTDTQYF.

The V and J genes are TRBV20-1 and TRBJ2-7, with D possibly TRBD1 on 5 matching bases. The CDR3 runs 13 residues. The germline V gene has CDR1 DFQATT and CDR2 SNEGSKA (reference sequence). V dropped 3 bases and J dropped 2 bases, with 11 bases sitting between them. CDR3 sequence: CSASRGKTYEQYF. The CDR3 nucleotides are TGCAGTGCTAGTAGGGGAAAAACCTACGAGCAGTACTTC.

The chain recombines TRBV11-3 with TRBJ2-7, with 8 bases matching TRBD1. This CDR3 comprises 15 residues. Germline-derived CDR1 and CDR2 are SGHNT and YENEEA. V lost 5 bases and J lost 3; bases outside the gene matches: 9. The CDR3 coding sequence is TGTGCCAGCAGCAAGGAGGGACAGGACTTCTACGAGCAGTACTTC. The encoded protein is CASSKEGQDFYEQYF.

The chain uses TRBV7-2 and TRBJ2-1; 8 bases are a match to TRBD2. The CDR3 has 13 amino acids. V lost 6 bases, J lost 6 bases, and 4 bases stayed unmatched. Germline CDR1 reads SGHTA; CDR2 reads FQGNSA. The CDR3 sequence: CASRSGSSNEQFF. The CDR3, as DNA: TGTGCCAGCAGAAGCGGGAGTTCCAATGAGCAGTTCTTC.

The chain couples TRBV4-1 to TRBJ1-2, with D unresolved. The CDR3 length is 15 residues. Trimming stripped 0 bases from V and 2 bases from J, with 10 bases between. Per germline, CDR1 MGHRA and CDR2 YSYEKL. Written as DNA, the CDR3 is TGCGCCAGCAGCCAAGATGCCCCGGGGAACTATGGCTACACCTTC. Translation: CASSQDAPGNYGYTF.

The rearrangement uses TRBV3-1 (or the pseudogene TRBV3-2) and TRBJ2-1, with D maybe TRBD2 (5 bases). V gave up 0 bases and J gave up 0 bases, with 12 bases separating them. Germline V gene data show CDR1 as LGHDT and CDR2 as YNNKEL (reference sequence). The CDR3 spans 17 residues. The CDR3 sequence is CASSQEGVGSSYNEQFF. The CDR3 DNA reads TGTGCCAGCAGCCAAGAAGGAGTGGGGAGCTCCTACAATGAGCAGTTCTTC.

The chain combines TRBV28 with TRBJ1-2; unclear D gene. CDR1 and CDR2 from the germline V gene are MDHEN and SYDVKM. V lost 9 bases, J lost 4 bases, and 27 bases lay in between. CDR3 length: 17 amino acids. For the CDR3, the DNA is TGTGCCAGTCAATTTAGACCCACGACACTCCAAGCCTATGGCTACACCTTC. It translates to CASQFRPTTLQAYGYTF.